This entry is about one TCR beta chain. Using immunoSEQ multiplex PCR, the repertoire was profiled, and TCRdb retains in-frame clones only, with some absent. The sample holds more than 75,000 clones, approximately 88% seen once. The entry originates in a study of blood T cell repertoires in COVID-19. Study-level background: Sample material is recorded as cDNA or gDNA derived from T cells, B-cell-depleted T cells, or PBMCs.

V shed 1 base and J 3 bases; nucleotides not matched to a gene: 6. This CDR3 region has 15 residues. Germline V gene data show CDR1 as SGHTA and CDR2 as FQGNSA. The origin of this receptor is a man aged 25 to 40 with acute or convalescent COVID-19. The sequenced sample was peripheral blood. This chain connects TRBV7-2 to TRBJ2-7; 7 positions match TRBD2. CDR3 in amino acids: CASSLVGEGVYEQYF. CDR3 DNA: TGTGCCAGCAGCTTAGTGGGGGAGGGCGTCTACGAGCAGTACTTC.